The 19 T cell receptor beta chains listed next were all sequenced from one sample in a study of OX40 agonist ivuxolimab in advanced cancers. This table comes from immunoSEQ multiplex PCR, and its TCRdb copy is limited to in-frame clones, with some not included. This table holds approximately 91,000 clones, 87% found once. The sequencing used CD4+ or CD8+ T cells sorted from blood, collected in a trial of the OX40 agonist ivuxolimab. The receptor set was obtained from an adult with an advanced solid tumor such as melanoma, head and neck, liver or kidney cancer.

The chain uses TRBV2 and TRBJ1-1; 7 bases are shared with TRBD1. Per germline, CDR1 SNHLY and CDR2 FYNNEI. The CDR3 has 14 amino acids. V dropped 2 bases and J dropped 4; count of bases not matched to a gene: 4. The chain's CDR3 is CASSEMRQGTEAFF. In nucleotides, the CDR3 is TGTGCCAGCAGTGAAATGCGACAGGGCACTGAAGCTTTCTTT.

The rearrangement uses TRBV15 and TRBJ1-4; D perhaps matches TRBD1 (6 bases). The germline V gene has CDR1 LNHNV and CDR2 YYDKDF (reference sequence). This CDR3 comprises 16 residues. Deletions cut 4 bases from V and 4 bases from J, with 16 bases between. In DNA form, the CDR3 reads TGTGCCACCAGCATTGCGGGGGCGAAGGGTAATGAAAAACTGTTTTTT. Protein product: CATSIAGAKGNEKLFF.

Only one count was recorded for this clone. Distinct nucleotide sequences in the sample also encode this CDR3. This chain's CDR3 is CASSRQGATEAFF. As DNA, the CDR3 is TGTGCCAGTAGCAGACAGGGGGCCACTGAAGCTTTCTTT. The V gene is TRBV5-4, the J gene TRBJ1-1; TRBD1 aligns across 10 bases. This CDR3 comprises 13 residues. CDR1 and CDR2 (germline): SGHNT, YYREEE (reference sequence). Trimming at V came to 8 bases and at J to 4 bases, leaving 5 bases not matched to a gene.

The chain recombines TRBV30 with TRBJ1-4; D may be TRBD1 (5 bases). The V end was cut by 1 base, the J end by 2 bases, with 8 bases between. CDR1 is GTSNPN and CDR2 is SVGIG in the germline V gene (reference sequence). The CDR3 is 14 amino acids. The CDR3 DNA reads TGTGCCTGGAGTGGGGGGGTGACTAATGAAAAACTGTTTTTT. As protein: CAWSGGVTNEKLFF.

This chain connects TRBV21-1 to TRBJ2-2; the listed D gene, TRBD1, was not tested against the DNA. TRBV21-1 is a listed pseudogene. This CDR3 has 16 amino acids. DNA for the CDR3: TGTGCCAGCAGCAAAGAGAAGGGGGCCGGTACCGGGGAGCTGTTTTTT. This encodes CASSKEKGAGTGELFF.

Here the CDR3 DNA reads TGTGCCAGCAGCTTAATAAGCGGATTGAACACTGAAGCTTTCTTT. Protein sequence: CASSLISGLNTEAFF. The genes are TRBV11-2 and TRBJ1-1; D call uncertain. The ends were cut back, 2 bases at V and 0 bases at J, with 10 bases in the middle. The CDR3 spans 15 residues. In germline, CDR1 is SGHAT, CDR2 FQNNGV.

The chain couples TRBV28 to TRBJ2-7, with D unresolved. CDR3 size: 14 residues. Trimming removed 4 bases from V and 2 bases from J, with 12 bases in between. Looked up from germline, CDR1 is MDHEN and CDR2 is SYDVKM. The CDR3 DNA follows: TGTGCCAGCAGTTCCCCGCCATTAGCCTACGAGCAGTACTTC. It yields the protein CASSSPPLAYEQYF. Full variable domain (outside the CDR3, taken from reference TRBV28 and TRBJ2-7): DVKVTQSSRYLVKRTGEKVFLECVQDMDHENMFWYRQDPGLGLRLIYFSYDVKMKEKGDIPEGYSVSREKKERFSLILESASTNQTSMYLCASSSPPLAYEQYFGPGTRLTVT.

The chain's CDR3 is CASSISGDAGYTF. CDR3 DNA sequence: TGTGCCAGTAGTATATCGGGGGATGCTGGCTACACCTTC. The chain recombines TRBV19 with TRBJ1-2; D possibly corresponds to TRBD1 (5 bases). Trimming removed 2 bases at V and 7 bases at J, with 11 bases between. From germline, CDR1 is LNHDA and CDR2 SQIVND (reference sequence). The CDR3 spans 13 residues.

V is TRBV28 and J is TRBJ2-1; possibly TRBD2 for D (5 bases). The V gene's germline CDR1 is MDHEN and CDR2 SYDVKM. The CDR3 is 12 residues long. With 4 bases removed from V and 8 bases from J, the gap between germline ends came to 9 bases. CDR3 nucleotide sequence: TGTGCCAGCAGTTCCACACTAGATGAGCAGTTCTTC. As protein: CASSSTLDEQFF.

V and J are TRBV10-3 and TRBJ2-5, with D tentatively TRBD1 or TRBD2 (5 bases each). The germline V gene has CDR1 ENHRY and CDR2 SYGVKD. The length of the CDR3 is 14 residues. Trimming left V 1 base short and J 5 bases short, with 11 bases between. The CDR3 DNA sequence: TGTGCCATCAGTGAGTTGCTGGGACCGGAGACCCAGTACTTC. Its protein product is CAISELLGPETQYF.

V usage is TRBV7-6 and J usage is TRBJ1-3, with 8 bases matching TRBD1. This CDR3 spans 17 amino acids. The germline gives CDR1 SGHVS, CDR2 FNYEAQ. V was clipped by 2 bases and J by 3 bases; unmatched bases: 9. This CDR3 reads CASSLFGQGAFGNTIYF. Written as DNA, the CDR3 is TGTGCCAGCAGCTTATTTGGTCAGGGGGCTTTTGGAAACACCATATATTTT. Full variable domain (missing parts from reference TRBV7-6 and TRBJ1-3): GAGVSQSPRYKVTKRGQDVALRCDPISGHVSLYWYRQALGQGPEFLTYFNYEAQQDKSGLPNDRFSAERPEGSISTLTIQRTEQRDSAMYRCASSLFGQGAFGNTIYFGEGSWLTVV.

The CDR3 nucleotides read TGTGCCAGCAGTTCCCGGGACGTGGGAGATACGCAGTATTTT. Protein: CASSSRDVGDTQYF. This chain connects TRBV28 to TRBJ2-3; either TRBD1 or TRBD2 may fit D (5 bases each). Germline CDR1 MDHEN, CDR2 SYDVKM. Between the trimmed V and J ends, which lost 4 bases and 5 bases, there was a span of 13 bases. The CDR3 runs 14 residues.

The chain combines TRBV29-1 with TRBJ2-2; TRBD2 matches at 9 bases. The CDR3 covers 13 residues. The ends lost 5 bases at V and 7 bases at J; junction bases unmatched: 5. Germline loops: CDR1 SQVTM, CDR2 ANQGSEA. CDR3 coding DNA: TGCAGCGTTCCGGGACTAGCAGGCGGGGAGCTGTTTTTT. Its translation: CSVPGLAGGELFF.

This chain connects TRBV30 to TRBJ1-2; TRBD1 matches at 8 bases. The germline CDR1 and CDR2 sequences are GTSNPN and SVGIG (reference sequence). CDR3 length: 15 residues. V lost 5 bases and J lost 2; bases outside the gene matches: 10. The DNA of the CDR3 is TGTGCCTGGGTTAAGAACAGGGGGATAAACTATGGCTACACCTTC. Translation gives CAWVKNRGINYGYTF. The whole variable domain, remainder taken from reference TRBV30 and TRBJ1-2, is SQTIHQWPATLVQPVGSPLSLECTVEGTSNPNLYWYRQAAGRGLQLLFYSVGIGQISSEVPQNLSASRPQDRQFILSSKKLLLSDSGFYLCAWVKNRGINYGYTFGSGTRLTVV.

This rearrangement joins TRBV6-6 to TRBJ1-1; a possible D gene is TRBD1 (5 bases). The CDR3 runs 12 residues. Germline assignment: CDR1 MNHNY and CDR2 SVGAGI (reference sequence). V lost 6 bases to trimming and J lost 3 bases, with 8 bases between them. This CDR3 reads CASSRQYTEAFF. In DNA, the CDR3 is TGTGCCAGCAGCCGACAGTACACTGAAGCTTTCTTT.

V and J are TRBV5-4 and TRBJ2-5; D is undetermined. Trimming took off 0 bases at V and 5 bases at J, with 5 bases between the two ends. Germline V lookup: CDR1 SGHNT, CDR2 YYREEE (reference sequence). The CDR3 contains 12 residues. CDR3 bases: TGTGCCAGCAGCTTGGTCGGGGAGACCCAGTACTTC. It codes for CASSLVGETQYF.

This chain uses TRBV5-5 with TRBJ2-1; 11 bases match TRBD2. Germline CDR1 and CDR2: SGHKS and YYEKEE (reference sequence). Trimming took 0 bases from V and 1 from J; bases not matched to a gene: 3. The CDR3 spans 17 residues. The CDR3 region is CASSLGPSGRSYNEQFF. DNA of the CDR3: TGTGCCAGCAGCTTGGGTCCTAGCGGGAGGTCCTACAATGAGCAGTTCTTC.

The V call is TRBV4-1, the J call TRBJ1-2; D is undetermined. The germline CDR1 and CDR2 sequences are MGHRA and YSYEKL. The ends were cut back, 4 bases at V and 6 bases at J, with 21 bases in the middle. CDR3 length: 16 residues. As DNA, the CDR3 is TGCGCCAGCAGCCGAGTTTTACAGCGGGGAGAGGATGGCTACACCTTC. Protein product: CASSRVLQRGEDGYTF.

The chain links TRBV20-1 to TRBJ2-5, with D hard to call. V lost 1 base and J 1 base, leaving 1 base between the germline ends. This CDR3 is 11 amino acids long. The V gene's germline CDR1 is DFQATT and CDR2 SNEGSKA (reference sequence). The CDR3 sequence is CSARAQETQYF. For the CDR3, the DNA is TGCAGTGCTAGAGCCCAAGAGACCCAGTACTTC.